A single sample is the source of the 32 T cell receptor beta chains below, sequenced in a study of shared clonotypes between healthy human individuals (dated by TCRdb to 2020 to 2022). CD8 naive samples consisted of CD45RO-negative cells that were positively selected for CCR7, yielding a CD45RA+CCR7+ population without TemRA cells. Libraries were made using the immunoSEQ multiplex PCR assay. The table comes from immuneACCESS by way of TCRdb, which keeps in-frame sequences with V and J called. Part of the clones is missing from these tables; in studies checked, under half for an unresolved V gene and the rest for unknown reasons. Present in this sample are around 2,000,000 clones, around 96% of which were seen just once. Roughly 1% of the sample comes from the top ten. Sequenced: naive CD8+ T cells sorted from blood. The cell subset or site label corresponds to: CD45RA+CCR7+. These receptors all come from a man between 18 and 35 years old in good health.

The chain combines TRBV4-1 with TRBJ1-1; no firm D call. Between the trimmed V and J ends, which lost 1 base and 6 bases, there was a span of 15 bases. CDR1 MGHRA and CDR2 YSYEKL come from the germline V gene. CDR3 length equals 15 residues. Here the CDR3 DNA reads TGCGCCAGCAGCCAAGCCCCGGGTAAGGGCGCTGAAGCTTTCTTT. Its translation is CASSQAPGKGAEAFF.

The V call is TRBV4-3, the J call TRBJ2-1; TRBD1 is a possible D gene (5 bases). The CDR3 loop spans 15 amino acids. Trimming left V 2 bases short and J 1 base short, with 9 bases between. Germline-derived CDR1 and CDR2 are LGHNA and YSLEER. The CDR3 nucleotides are TGCGCCAGCAGCCAAAATCAGGGATCCTACAATGAGCAGTTCTTC. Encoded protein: CASSQNQGSYNEQFF.

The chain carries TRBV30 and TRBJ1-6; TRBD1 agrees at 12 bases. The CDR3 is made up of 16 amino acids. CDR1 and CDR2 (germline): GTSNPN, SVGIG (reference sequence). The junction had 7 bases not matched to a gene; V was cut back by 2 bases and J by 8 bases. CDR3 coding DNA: TGTGCCTGGAGTTTCCCGGGACAGGGGGCTTATTCACCCCTCCACTTT. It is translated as CAWSFPGQGAYSPLHF.

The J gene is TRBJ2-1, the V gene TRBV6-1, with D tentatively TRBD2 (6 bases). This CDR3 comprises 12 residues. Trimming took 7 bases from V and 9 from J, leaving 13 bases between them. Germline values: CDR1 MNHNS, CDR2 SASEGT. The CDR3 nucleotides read TGTGCCAGCAATGGTGGAGGGATTGAGCAGTTCTTC. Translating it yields CASNGGGIEQFF.

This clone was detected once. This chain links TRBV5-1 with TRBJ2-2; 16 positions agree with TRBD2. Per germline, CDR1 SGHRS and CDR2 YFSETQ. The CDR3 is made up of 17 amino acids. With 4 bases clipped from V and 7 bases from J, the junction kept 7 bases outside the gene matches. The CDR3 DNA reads TGCGCCAGCAGCCCGGGACTAGCGGGAGGGCCGGTCGGGGAGCTGTTTTTT. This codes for CASSPGLAGGPVGELFF.

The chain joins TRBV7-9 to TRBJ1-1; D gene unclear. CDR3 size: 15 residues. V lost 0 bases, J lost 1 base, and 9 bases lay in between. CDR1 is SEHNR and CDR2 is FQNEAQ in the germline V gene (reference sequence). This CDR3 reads CASSLAEEGNTEAFF. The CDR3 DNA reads TGTGCCAGCAGCTTAGCGGAAGAGGGGAACACTGAAGCTTTCTTT.

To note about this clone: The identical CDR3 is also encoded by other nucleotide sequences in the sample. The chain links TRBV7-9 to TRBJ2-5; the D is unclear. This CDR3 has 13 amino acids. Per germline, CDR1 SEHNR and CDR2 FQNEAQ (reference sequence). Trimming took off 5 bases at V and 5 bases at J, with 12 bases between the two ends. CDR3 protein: CASSLISGETQYF. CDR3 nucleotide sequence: TGTGCCAGCAGCCTCATTAGTGGGGAGACCCAGTACTTC.

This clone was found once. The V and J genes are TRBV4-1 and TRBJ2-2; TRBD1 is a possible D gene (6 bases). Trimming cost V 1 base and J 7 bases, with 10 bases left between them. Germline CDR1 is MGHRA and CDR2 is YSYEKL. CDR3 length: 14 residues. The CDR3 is CASSQVPGVGELFF. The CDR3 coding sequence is TGCGCCAGCAGCCAAGTACCAGGGGTCGGGGAGCTGTTTTTT.

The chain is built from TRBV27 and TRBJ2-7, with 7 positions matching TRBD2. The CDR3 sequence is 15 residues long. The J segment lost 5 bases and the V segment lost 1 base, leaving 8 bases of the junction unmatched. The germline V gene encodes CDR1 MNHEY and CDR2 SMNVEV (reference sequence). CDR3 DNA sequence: TGTGCCAGCAGTTTATGGGAGGGTACCTTCGACGAGCAGTACTTC. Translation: CASSLWEGTFDEQYF.

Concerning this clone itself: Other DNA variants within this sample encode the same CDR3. The CDR3 spells CASSYRGNTEAFF. The CDR3, as DNA: TGTGCCAGCAGTTACAGGGGAAACACTGAAGCTTTCTTT. The J gene is TRBJ1-1, the V gene TRBV6-5; TRBD1 might be the D (5 bases). CDR3 size: 13 residues. Germline V gene data show CDR1 as MNHEY and CDR2 as SVGAGI. V gave up 2 bases and J gave up 2 bases, with 6 bases separating them.

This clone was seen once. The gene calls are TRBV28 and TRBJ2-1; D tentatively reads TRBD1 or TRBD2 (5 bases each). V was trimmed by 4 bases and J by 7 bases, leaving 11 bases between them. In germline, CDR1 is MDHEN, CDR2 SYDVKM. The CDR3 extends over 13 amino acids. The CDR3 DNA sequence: TGTGCCAGCAGTTCCAGCGAGGGGAATGAGCAGTTCTTC. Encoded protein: CASSSSEGNEQFF. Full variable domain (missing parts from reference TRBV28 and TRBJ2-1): DVKVTQSSRYLVKRTGEKVFLECVQDMDHENMFWYRQDPGLGLRLIYFSYDVKMKEKGDIPEGYSVSREKKERFSLILESASTNQTSMYLCASSSSEGNEQFFGPGTRLTVL.

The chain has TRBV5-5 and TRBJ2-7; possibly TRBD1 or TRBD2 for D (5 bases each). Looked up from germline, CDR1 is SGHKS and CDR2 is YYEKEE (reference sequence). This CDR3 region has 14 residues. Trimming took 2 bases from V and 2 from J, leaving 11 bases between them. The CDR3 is CASSFDGAAYEQYF. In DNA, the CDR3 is TGTGCCAGCAGCTTCGACGGGGCCGCCTACGAGCAGTACTTC.

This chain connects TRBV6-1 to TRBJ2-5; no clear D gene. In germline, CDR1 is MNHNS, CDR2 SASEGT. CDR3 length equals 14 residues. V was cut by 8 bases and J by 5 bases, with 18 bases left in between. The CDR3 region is CASAQLGYAETQYF. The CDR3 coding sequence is TGTGCCAGCGCCCAACTGGGGTATGCGGAGACCCAGTACTTC.

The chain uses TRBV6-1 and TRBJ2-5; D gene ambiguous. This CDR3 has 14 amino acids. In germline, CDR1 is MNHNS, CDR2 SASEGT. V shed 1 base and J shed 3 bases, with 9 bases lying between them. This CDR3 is CASSEEMAEETQYF. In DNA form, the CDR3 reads TGTGCCAGCAGTGAAGAAATGGCAGAAGAGACCCAGTACTTC.

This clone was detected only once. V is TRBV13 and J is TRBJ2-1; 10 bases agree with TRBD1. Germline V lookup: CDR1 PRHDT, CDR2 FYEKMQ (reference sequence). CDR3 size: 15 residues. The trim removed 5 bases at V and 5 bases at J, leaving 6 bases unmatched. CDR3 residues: CASSPDRGQNNEQFF. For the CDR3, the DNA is TGTGCCAGCAGCCCCGACAGGGGGCAGAACAATGAGCAGTTCTTC.

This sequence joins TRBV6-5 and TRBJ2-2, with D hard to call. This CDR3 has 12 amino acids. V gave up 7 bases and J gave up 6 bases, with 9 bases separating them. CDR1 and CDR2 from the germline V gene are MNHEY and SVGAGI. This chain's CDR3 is CASMKAAGELFF. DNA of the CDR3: TGTGCCAGCATGAAGGCAGCCGGGGAGCTGTTTTTT.

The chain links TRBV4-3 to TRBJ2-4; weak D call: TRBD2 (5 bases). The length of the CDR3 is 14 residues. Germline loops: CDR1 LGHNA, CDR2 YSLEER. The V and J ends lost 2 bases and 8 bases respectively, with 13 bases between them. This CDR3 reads CASSQRTGWDIQYF. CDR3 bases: TGCGCCAGCAGCCAAAGAACGGGATGGGACATTCAGTACTTC.

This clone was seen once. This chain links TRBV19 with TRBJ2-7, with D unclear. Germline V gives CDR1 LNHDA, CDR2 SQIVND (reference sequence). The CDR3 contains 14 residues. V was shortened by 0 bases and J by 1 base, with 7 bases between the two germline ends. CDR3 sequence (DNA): TGTGCCAGTAGTATAGAATTGTTGTCCTACGAGCAGTACTTC. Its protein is CASSIELLSYEQYF.

DNA for the CDR3: TGTGCCAGCAGCCACCCCCGGGGACTAGCGGGAGGACAAGAAACCATCTTAAGCACAGATACGCAGTATTTT. Encoded protein: CASSHPRGLAGGQETILSTDTQYF. The genes are TRBV4-2 and TRBJ2-3; 15 nucleotides line up with TRBD2. Germline values: CDR1 LGHNA, CDR2 YNFKEQ. The J segment lost 0 bases and the V segment lost 3 bases, leaving 22 bases of the junction unmatched. This CDR3 region has 24 residues.

CDR3 nucleotides: TGTGCCAGCAGTGGTCGGGGGCCCTCCAATCAGCCCCAGCATTTT. Translating gives CASSGRGPSNQPQHF. The chain is built from TRBV6-1 and TRBJ1-5, with a possible D match to TRBD1 (6 bases). Trimming stripped 4 bases from V and 3 bases from J, with 13 bases between. CDR3 length equals 15 residues. The germline CDR1 and CDR2 sequences are MNHNS and SASEGT.

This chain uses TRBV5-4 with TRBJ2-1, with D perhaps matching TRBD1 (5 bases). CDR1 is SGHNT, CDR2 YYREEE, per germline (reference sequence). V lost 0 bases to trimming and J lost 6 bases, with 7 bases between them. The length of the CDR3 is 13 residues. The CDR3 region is CASSLGTTNEQFF. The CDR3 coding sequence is TGTGCCAGCAGCTTGGGGACAACCAATGAGCAGTTCTTC. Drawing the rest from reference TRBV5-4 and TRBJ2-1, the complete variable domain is ETGVTQSPTHLIKTRGQQVTLRCSSQSGHNTVSWYQQALGQGPQFIFQYYREEENGRGNFPPRFSGLQFPNYSSELNVNALELDDSALYLCASSLGTTNEQFFGPGTRLTVL.

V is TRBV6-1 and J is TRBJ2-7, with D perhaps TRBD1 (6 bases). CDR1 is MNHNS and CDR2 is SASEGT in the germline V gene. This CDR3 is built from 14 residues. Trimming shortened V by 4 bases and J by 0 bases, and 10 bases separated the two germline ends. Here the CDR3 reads CASSGQAPSYEQYF. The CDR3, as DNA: TGTGCCAGCAGTGGACAGGCACCCTCCTACGAGCAGTACTTC.

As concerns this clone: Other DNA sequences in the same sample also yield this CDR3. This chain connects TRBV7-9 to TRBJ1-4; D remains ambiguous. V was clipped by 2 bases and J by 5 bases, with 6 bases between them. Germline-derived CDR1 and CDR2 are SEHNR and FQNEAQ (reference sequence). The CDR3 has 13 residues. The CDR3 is CASSLSLNEKLFF. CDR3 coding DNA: TGTGCCAGCAGCTTATCCCTAAATGAAAAACTGTTTTTT.

The CDR3: CAISEDREDSYEQYF. In DNA form, the CDR3 reads TGTGCCATCAGTGAGGACAGGGAGGATTCCTACGAGCAGTACTTC. V usage is TRBV10-3 and J usage is TRBJ2-7, with D possibly matching TRBD1 (7 bases). CDR3 length: 15 residues. V dropped 2 bases and J dropped 1 base, with 12 bases sitting between them. Per germline, CDR1 ENHRY and CDR2 SYGVKD.

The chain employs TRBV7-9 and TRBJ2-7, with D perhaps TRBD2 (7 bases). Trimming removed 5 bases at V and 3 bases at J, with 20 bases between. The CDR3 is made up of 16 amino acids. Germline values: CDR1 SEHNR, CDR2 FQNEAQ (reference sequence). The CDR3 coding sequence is TGTGCCAGCAGCCCCCGATTCGGGGGGCCCCGCTACGAGCAGTACTTC. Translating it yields CASSPRFGGPRYEQYF. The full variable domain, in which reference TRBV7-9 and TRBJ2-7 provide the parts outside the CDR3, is DTGVSQNPRHKITKRGQNVTFRCDPISEHNRLYWYRQTLGQGPEFLTYFQNEAQLEKSRLLSDRFSAERPKGSFSTLEIQRTEQGDSAMYLCASSPRFGGPRYEQYFGPGTRLTVT.

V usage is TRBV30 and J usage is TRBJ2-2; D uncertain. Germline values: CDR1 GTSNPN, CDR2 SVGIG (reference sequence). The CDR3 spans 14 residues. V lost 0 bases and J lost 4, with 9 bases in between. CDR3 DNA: TGTGCCTGGAGTGTAGCCCTAACCACCGGGGAGCTGTTTTTT. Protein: CAWSVALTTGELFF.

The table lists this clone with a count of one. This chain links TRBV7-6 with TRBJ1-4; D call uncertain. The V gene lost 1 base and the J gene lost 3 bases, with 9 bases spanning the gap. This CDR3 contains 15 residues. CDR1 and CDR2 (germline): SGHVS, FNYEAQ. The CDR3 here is CASSLDTSANEKLFF. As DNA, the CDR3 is TGTGCCAGCAGCTTAGACACCTCGGCTAATGAAAAACTGTTTTTT. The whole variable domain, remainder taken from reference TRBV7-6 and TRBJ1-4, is GAGVSQSPRYKVTKRGQDVALRCDPISGHVSLYWYRQALGQGPEFLTYFNYEAQQDKSGLPNDRFSAERPEGSISTLTIQRTEQRDSAMYRCASSLDTSANEKLFFGSGTQLSVL.

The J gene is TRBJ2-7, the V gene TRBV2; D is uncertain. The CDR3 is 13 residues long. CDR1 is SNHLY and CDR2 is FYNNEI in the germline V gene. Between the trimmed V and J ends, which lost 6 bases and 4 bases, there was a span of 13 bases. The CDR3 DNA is TGTGCCAGCAGGGGGTTGTATAGTTACGAGCAGTACTTC. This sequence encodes CASRGLYSYEQYF.

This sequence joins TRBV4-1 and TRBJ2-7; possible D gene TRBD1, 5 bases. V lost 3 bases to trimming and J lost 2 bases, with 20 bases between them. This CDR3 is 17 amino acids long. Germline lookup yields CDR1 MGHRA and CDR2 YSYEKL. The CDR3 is CASSHSPTGDRTYEQYF. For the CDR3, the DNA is TGCGCCAGCAGCCATTCCCCCACAGGTGACCGAACCTACGAGCAGTACTTC.

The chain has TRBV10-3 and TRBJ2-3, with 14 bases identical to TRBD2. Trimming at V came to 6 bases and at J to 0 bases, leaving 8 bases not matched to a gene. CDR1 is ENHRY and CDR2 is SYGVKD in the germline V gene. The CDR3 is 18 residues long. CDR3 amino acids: CAIRGGGLAGASTDTQYF. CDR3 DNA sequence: TGTGCCATCAGGGGTGGGGGACTAGCGGGGGCCAGCACAGATACGCAGTATTTT.

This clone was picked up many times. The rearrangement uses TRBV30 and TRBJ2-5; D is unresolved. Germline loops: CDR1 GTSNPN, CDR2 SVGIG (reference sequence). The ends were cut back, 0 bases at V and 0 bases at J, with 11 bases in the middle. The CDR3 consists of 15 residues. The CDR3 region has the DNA TGTGCCTGGAGTGTTTTTGTCGGGTACCAAGAGACCCAGTACTTC. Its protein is CAWSVFVGYQETQYF.

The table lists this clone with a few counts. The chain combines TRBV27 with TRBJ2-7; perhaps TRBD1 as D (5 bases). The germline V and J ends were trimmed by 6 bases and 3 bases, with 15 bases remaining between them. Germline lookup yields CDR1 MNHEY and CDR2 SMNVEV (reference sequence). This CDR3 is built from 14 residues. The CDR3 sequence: CASSQAGPGYEQYF. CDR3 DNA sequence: TGTGCCAGCAGCCAGGCAGGGCCAGGCTACGAGCAGTACTTC.